This T cell receptor (beta chain) was profiled in a study of graft-versus-host responses after intestinal transplantation (dated by TCRdb to the early 2020s). Regarding the complete study: The transplants that recipients received were multivisceral, liver-intestinal, or isolated intestinal. All recipients received anti-thymocyte globulin induction followed by maintenance tacrolimus and steroids for 3 to 4 years. After intestinal transplantation, graft-versus-host and host-versus-graft alloreactive T cell clones in the graft, circulation and bone marrow were tracked using bulk TCR-beta CDR3 sequencing. To identify alloreactive clones, pre-transplant mixed lymphocyte reaction products were sequenced and then compared with unstimulated pre-transplant donor and recipient T cells. The cohort enrolled 24 intestinal transplant recipients, one of whom was a retransplant, and a few patients without pretransplant specimens were excluded. Donor T cell macrochimerism was defined as a peak of at least 4% donor T cells among recipient peripheral blood mononuclear cells. Rather than going through the commercial service, samples from three later patients were sequenced in-house on an Illumina MiSeq and processed with MiXCR. Broader findings and caveats from the paper: Peak levels of circulating GvH clones were associated with declines in HvG clones early after transplant. High GvH to HvG T cell clonal ratios were observed in the allografts of patients with donor T cell macrochimerism. GvH clones turned up in recipient bone marrow, with some appearing earlier in ileal mucosa or blood, a pattern consistent with an intestinal mucosal origin. The conclusions were limited by the relatively low number and heterogeneity of the intestinal transplant patients.

The method behind the library was the immunoSEQ multiplex PCR assay. For most patients, genomic DNA was isolated with the Qiagen DNeasy Blood and Tissue Kit and sent frozen to Adaptive Biotechnologies for TCR sequencing. For most patients, genomic DNA was subjected to high-throughput TCR-beta CDR3 sequencing by Adaptive Biotechnologies. From the authors' description of their analysis: TCR sequencing data were retrieved from Adaptive's ImmunoSEQ software for 15 to 20 patients, whereas three other patients were processed with MiXCR and VDJtools. CD4 versus CD8 sorting errors were corrected by removing sequences found in both subsets at a frequency ratio below 5:1. CDR3 nucleotide sequences shared by donor and recipient were removed because the origin of these sequences could not be assigned. To count as alloreactive, a clone needed at least 2-fold expansion over unstimulated cells and a minimum CFSE-low frequency of 0.002% (template counts) or 0.001% (read counts). Mappable clones were those detected in sequenced pre-transplant spleen, lymph node, or MLR CFSE-low populations of the donor or recipient. The cumulative frequency of alloreactive clones was calculated as a percentage of all sequences, weighted by copy number. In TCRdb, the immuneACCESS table is reduced to in-frame sequences with V and J assigned. These tables do not hold every clone; where another copy was compared, an unresolved V gene accounts for under half, and the others remain unexplained. V and J calls and clone size are given by that table; D and trimming were obtained from the DNA. This sample is represented by about 86,000 clones; around 89% of them were singletons. The ten top clones hold more than 0.25% of the sample.

What this sample's time point label stands for: cells obtained before transplantation from donor or recipient. CD3+CD4+ and CD3+CD8+ populations were FACS-sorted from unstimulated pre-transplant donor and recipient cells taken from spleen or lymph nodes. To note about this clone: Its antigen is unknown. No qualities accompany the bases; no much larger clone lies one base away.

The CDR3 holds 12 amino acids from the cysteine to the phenylalanine. Left in the record is the CDR3 DNA by itself, 36 bases read in frame from the first base. CDR1 and CDR2 (SEHNR, FQNEAQ) derive from the germline V gene (reference sequence). Between the V and J ends, shortened by 1 base and 11 bases respectively, the junction contains 9 bases. The receptor comes from a human donor who was the organ donor for an intestinal transplant. Specimen: unstimulated CD4+ T cells sorted from spleen or lymph node cells, collected before transplant. This chain is built from TRBV7-9 and TRBJ2-4; too little of a D gene remains to name it. The nucleotide sequence reads TGTGCCAGCAGCTTAGGAGCTAGTCTTCAGTACTTC. The encoded protein is CASSLGASLQYF.